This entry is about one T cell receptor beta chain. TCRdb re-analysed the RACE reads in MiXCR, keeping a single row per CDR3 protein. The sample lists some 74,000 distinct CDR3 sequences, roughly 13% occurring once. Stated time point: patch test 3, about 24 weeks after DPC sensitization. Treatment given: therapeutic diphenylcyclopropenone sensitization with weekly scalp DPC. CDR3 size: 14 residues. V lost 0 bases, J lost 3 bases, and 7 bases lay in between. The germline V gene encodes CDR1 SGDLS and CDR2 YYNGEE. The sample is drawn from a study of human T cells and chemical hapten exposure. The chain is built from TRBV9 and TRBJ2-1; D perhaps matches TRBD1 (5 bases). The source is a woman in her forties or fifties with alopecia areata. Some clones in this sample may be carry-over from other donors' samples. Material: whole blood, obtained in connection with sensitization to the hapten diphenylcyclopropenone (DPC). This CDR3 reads CASSVGTNYNEQFF. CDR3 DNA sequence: TGTGCCAGCAGCGTAGGGACAAACTACAATGAGCAGTTCTTC.